This TCR beta chain was obtained from a study of CD8+ T cells in alopecia areata. Per germline, CDR1 SGDLS and CDR2 YYNGEE. This CDR3 has 21 residues. V shed 0 bases and J 3 bases; nucleotides not matched to a gene: 18. Treatment in this sample: oral pan-JAK inhibitor, 5-10 mg twice daily. It was cDNA, reverse transcribed from extracted RNA, that served as the sequencing template. The table came from immunoSEQ multiplex PCR; TCRdb's copy has only in-frame clones and leaves some out. The sample records 150,000 to 200,000 clones, around 71% being singletons. The table lists this clone with a count of one.

This specimen consisted of CD4+ T cells sorted from blood, obtained at week 4, from a patient treated with tofacitinib. The clonotype comes from a human donor with alopecia areata. This chain links TRBV9 with TRBJ2-1; 10 nucleotides match TRBD2. The CDR3: CASSVGPGVLAGAPGYNEQFF. The CDR3, as DNA: TGTGCCAGCAGCGTAGGTCCGGGGGTGCTAGCGGGGGCCCCTGGCTACAATGAGCAGTTCTTC.